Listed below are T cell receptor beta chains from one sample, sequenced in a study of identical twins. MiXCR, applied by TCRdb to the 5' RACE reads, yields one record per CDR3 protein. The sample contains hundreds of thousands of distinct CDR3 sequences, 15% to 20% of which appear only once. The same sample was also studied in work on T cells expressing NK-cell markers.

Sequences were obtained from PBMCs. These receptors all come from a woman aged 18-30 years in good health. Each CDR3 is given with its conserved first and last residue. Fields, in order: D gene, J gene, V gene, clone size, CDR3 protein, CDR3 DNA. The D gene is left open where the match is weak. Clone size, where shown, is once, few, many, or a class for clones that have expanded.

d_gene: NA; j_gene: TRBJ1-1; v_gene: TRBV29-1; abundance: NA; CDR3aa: CSVQRSAEAFF; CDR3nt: TGCAGCGTGCAACGTAGCGCTGAAGCTTTCTTT
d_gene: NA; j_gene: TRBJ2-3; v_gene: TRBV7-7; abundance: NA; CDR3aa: CASSWKEADTQYF; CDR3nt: TGTGCTAGCAGCTGGAAGGAGGCGGATACGCAGTATTTT
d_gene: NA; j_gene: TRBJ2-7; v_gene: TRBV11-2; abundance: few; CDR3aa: CASRPGLSYEQYF; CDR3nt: TGTGCCAGCAGACCCGGACTCAGCTACGAGCAGTACTTC
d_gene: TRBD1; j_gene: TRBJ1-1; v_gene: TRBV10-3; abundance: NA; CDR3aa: CAISDRTGWNTEAFF; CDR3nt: TGTGCCATCAGTGACAGGACAGGGTGGAACACTGAAGCTTTCTTT
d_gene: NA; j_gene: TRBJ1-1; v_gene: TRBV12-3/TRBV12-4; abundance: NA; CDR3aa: CASKSGGGLAFF; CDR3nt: TGTGCCAGCAAATCAGGCGGGGGGCTCGCTTTCTTT
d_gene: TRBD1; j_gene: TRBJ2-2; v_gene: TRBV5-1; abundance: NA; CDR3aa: CASSRSDRAPGELFF; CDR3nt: TGCGCCAGCAGCCGATCCGACAGGGCCCCCGGGGAGCTGTTTTTT
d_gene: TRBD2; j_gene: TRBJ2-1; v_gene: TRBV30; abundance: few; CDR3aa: CAWNRGAYNEQFF; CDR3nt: TGTGCCTGGAATCGGGGGGCCTACAATGAGCAGTTCTTC
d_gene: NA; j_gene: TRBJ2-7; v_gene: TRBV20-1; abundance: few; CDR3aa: CSARDLVRDYEQYF; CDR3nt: TGCAGTGCTAGAGATTTGGTCAGAGACTACGAGCAGTACTTC
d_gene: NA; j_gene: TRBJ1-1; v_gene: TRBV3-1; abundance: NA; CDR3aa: CASSLGTAPTEAFF; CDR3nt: TGTGCCAGCAGCCTCGGGACGGCCCCCACTGAAGCTTTCTTT
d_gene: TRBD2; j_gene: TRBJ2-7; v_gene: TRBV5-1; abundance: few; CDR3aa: CASSFGTSGGLHEQYF; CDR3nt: TGCGCCAGCAGCTTCGGGACTAGCGGGGGTCTCCACGAGCAGTACTTC
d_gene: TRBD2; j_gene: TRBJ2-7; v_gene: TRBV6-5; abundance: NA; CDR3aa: CASSYMLAGNPYEQYF; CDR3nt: TGTGCCAGCAGTTACATGCTAGCGGGCAACCCCTACGAGCAGTACTTC
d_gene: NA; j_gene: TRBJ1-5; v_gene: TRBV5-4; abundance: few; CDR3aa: CASSLGAWGAWQPQHF; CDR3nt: TGTGCCAGCAGCTTGGGGGCATGGGGGGCATGGCAGCCCCAGCATTTT
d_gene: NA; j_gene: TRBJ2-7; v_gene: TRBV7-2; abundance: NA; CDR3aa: CASSYLLARGQNEQYF; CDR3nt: TGTGCCAGCAGCTACCTCCTGGCACGGGGCCAAAACGAGCAGTACTTC
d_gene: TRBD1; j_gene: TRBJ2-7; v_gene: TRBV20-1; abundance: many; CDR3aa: CSAGDRADYEQYF; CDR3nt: TGCAGTGCCGGGGACAGGGCCGACTACGAGCAGTACTTC
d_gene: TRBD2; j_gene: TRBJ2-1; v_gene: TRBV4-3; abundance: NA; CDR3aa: CASSETGTRLNEQFF; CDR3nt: TGCGCCAGCAGCGAAACCGGGACTAGGTTAAATGAGCAGTTCTTC
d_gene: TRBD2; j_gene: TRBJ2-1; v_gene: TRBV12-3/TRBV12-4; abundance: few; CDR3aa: CASSLSLAAAYNEQFF; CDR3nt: TGTGCCAGCAGTTTGAGCCTAGCGGCCGCCTACAATGAGCAGTTCTTC
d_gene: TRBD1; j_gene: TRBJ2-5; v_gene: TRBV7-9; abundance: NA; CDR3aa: CASSWGTGGQETQYF; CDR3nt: TGTGCCAGCAGCTGGGGGACAGGGGGTCAAGAGACCCAGTACTTC
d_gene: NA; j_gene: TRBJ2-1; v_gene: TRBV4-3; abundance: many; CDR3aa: CASSQDTLGEQFF; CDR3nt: TGCGCCAGCAGCCAAGATACCCTCGGTGAGCAGTTCTTC
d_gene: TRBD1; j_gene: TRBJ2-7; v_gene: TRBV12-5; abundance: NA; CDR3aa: CASGLPLKTGSYEQYF; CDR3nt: TGTGCTAGTGGTTTGCCCCTCAAGACAGGGAGCTACGAGCAGTACTTC
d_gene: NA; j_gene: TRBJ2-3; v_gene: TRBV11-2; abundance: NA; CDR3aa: CASSLPADTQYF; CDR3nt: TGTGCCAGCAGCTTACCCGCGGATACGCAGTATTTT
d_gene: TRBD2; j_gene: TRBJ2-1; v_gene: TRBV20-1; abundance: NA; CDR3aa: CSGRTSVYNEQFF; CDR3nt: TGCAGTGGCCGGACTAGCGTCTACAATGAGCAGTTCTTC
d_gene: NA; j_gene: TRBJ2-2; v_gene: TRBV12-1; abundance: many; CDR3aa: CASSPSFVEQAGELFF; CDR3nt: TGTGCCAGCAGCCCCTCCTTCGTGGAACAGGCCGGGGAGCTGTTTTTT
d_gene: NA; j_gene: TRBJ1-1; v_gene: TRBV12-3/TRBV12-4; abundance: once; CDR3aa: CASSPDSTNTEAFF; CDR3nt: TGTGCCAGCAGTCCGGACAGCACGAACACTGAAGCTTTCTTT
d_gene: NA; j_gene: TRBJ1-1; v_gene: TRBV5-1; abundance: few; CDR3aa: CASSGRTDTEAFF; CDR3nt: TGCGCCAGCAGCGGGAGGACAGACACTGAAGCTTTCTTT
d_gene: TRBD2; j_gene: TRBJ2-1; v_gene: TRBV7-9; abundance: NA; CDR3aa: CASSSLIGRTGNEQFF; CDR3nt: TGTGCCAGCAGCTCGTTAATCGGGAGGACTGGCAATGAGCAGTTCTTC
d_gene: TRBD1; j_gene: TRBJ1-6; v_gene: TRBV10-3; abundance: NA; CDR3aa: CAISDDREVSPLHF; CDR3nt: TGTGCCATCAGTGATGACAGGGAAGTCTCACCCCTCCACTTT
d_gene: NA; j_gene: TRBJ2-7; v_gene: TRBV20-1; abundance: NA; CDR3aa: CSARMPQNTYEQYF; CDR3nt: TGCAGTGCAAGGATGCCCCAGAACACCTACGAGCAGTACTTC
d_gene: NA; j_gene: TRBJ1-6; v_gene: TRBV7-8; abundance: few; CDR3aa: CASSLELGPNSPLHF; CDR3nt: TGTGCCAGCAGCTTAGAGTTGGGCCCAAATTCACCCCTCCACTTT
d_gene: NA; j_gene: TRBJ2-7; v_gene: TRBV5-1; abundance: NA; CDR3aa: CASSPGWGIRGEQYF; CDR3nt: TGCGCCAGCAGCCCAGGATGGGGGATTAGGGGCGAGCAGTACTTC